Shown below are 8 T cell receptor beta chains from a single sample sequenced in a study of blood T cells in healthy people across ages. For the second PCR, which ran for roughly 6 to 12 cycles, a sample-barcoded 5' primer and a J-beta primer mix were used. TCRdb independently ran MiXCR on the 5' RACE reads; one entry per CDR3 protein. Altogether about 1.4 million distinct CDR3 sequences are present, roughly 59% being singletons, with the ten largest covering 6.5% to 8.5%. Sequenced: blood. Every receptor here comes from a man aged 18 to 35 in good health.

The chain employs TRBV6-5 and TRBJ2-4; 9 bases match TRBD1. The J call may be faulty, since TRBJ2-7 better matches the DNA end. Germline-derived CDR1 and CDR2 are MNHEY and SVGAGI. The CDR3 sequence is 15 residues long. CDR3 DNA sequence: TGTGCCAGCAGTTACACCGGGACAGGGTTCTACGAGCAGTACTTC. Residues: CASSYTGTGFYEQYF.

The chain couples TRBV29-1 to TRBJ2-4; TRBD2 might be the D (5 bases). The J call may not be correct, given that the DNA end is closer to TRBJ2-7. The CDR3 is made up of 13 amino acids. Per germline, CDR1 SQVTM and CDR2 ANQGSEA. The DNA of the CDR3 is TGCAGCGTTCTATGGGGAGACTCGTACGAGCAGTACTTC. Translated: CSVLWGDSYEQYF.

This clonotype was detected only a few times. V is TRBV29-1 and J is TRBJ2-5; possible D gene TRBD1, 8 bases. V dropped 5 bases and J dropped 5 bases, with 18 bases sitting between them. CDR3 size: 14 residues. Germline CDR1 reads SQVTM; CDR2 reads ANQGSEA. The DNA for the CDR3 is TGCAGCGTTCTCCCTACAGGGGGAGGGGAGACCCAGTACTTC. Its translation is CSVLPTGGGETQYF.

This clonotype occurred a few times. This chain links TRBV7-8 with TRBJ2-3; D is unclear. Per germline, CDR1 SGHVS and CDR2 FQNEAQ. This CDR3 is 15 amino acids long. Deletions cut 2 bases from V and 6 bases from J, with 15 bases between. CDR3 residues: CASSLNVYPRDTQYF. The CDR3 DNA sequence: TGTGCCAGCAGCTTAAATGTGTACCCTCGGGATACGCAGTATTTT.

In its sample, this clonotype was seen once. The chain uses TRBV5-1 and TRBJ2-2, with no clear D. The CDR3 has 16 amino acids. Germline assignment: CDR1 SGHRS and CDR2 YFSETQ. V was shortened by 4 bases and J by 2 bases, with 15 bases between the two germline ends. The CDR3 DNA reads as TGCGCCAGCAGCCTGAACGCCTACCCTAACACCGGGGAGCTGTTTTTT. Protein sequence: CASSLNAYPNTGELFF.

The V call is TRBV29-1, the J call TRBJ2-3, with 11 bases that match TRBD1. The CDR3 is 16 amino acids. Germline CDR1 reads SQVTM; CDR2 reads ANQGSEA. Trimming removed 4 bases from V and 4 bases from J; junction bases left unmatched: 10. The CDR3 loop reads CSVARTDRGPADTQYF. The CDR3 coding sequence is TGCAGCGTTGCCCGTACGGACAGGGGGCCGGCAGATACGCAGTATTTT.

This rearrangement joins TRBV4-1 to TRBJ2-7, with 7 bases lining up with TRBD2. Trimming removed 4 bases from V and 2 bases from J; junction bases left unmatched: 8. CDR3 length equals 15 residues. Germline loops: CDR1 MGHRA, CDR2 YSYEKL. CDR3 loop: CASSLGEGDTYEQYF. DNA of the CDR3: TGCGCCAGCAGCCTGGGGGAGGGCGATACCTACGAGCAGTACTTC.

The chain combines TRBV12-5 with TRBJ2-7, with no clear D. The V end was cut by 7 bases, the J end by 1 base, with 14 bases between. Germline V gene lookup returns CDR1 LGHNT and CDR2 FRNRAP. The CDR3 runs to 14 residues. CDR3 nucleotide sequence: TGTGCTAGTGCCCCACCAGACTCGTCCTACGAGCAGTACTTC. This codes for CASAPPDSSYEQYF.